What follows are 10 T cell receptor beta chains derived from one specimen sequenced in a study of blood T cells in healthy people across ages. PCR was performed a second time for about 7 to 11 cycles using a sample-barcoded 5' primer and a J-beta primer mix. TCRdb re-derived calls from the 5' RACE reads in MiXCR, one entry per CDR3 protein. The sample carries about 730,000 distinct CDR3 sequences, roughly two fifths recorded once. The sequenced material came from blood. Source of these receptors: a woman aged 60-75 years in good health.

The genes are TRBV10-3 and TRBJ1-6; D not certain. The CDR3 is 12 amino acids. V lost 2 bases and J lost 9, with 5 bases in between. Germline CDR1 reads ENHRY; CDR2 reads SYGVKD. CDR3 amino acids: CAISEPTSPLHF. The CDR3 nucleotides are TGTGCCATCAGTGAGCCTACTTCACCCCTCCACTTT.

This clonotype appeared a single time. The rearrangement joins TRBV29-1 to TRBJ2-1, with a tentative D call TRBD1 (5 bases). The V end lost 6 bases, the J end lost 8 bases, and 17 bases lay between the germline ends. The CDR3 extends over 13 amino acids. From germline, CDR1 is SQVTM and CDR2 ANQGSEA. CDR3 protein: CSVTGVNNDEQFF. The CDR3 nucleotides are TGCAGCGTCACAGGCGTAAACAATGATGAGCAGTTCTTC.

The chain links TRBV2 to TRBJ1-1; 10 nucleotides match TRBD1. Germline-derived CDR1 and CDR2 are SNHLY and FYNNEI. The CDR3 runs to 14 residues. Unmatched junction bases numbered 9, after V lost 8 bases and J lost 6 bases. In DNA form, the CDR3 reads TGTGCCAGCGCTCTAGACAGGGGGCAAGCTGAAGCTTTCTTT. Amino acids: CASALDRGQAEAFF. Variable domain in full (rest from reference TRBV2 and TRBJ1-1): EPEVTQTPSHQVTQMGQEVILRCVPISNHLYFYWYRQILGQKVEFLVSFYNNEISEKSEIFDDQFSVERPDGSNFTLKIRSTKLEDSAMYFCASALDRGQAEAFFGQGTRLTVV.

The chain is built from TRBV20-1 and TRBJ2-3; TRBD2 matches at 11 bases. The CDR3 totals 15 residues. The V segment lost 1 base and the J segment 6 bases; nucleotides outside the gene matches: 6. Germline CDR1 is DFQATT and CDR2 is SNEGSKA (reference sequence). As DNA, the CDR3 is TGCAGTGCTAGAGGATCTAGCGGGAGGTATGATACGCAGTATTTT. Protein product: CSARGSSGRYDTQYF.

The chain is built from TRBV20-1 and TRBJ2-5; TRBD1 matches at 11 bases. J was trimmed by 5 bases and V by 0 bases; bases with no gene match: 8. Germline loops: CDR1 DFQATT, CDR2 SNEGSKA (reference sequence). This CDR3 has 16 amino acids. Written as DNA, the CDR3 is TGCAGTGCTAGAGATCCCTGGACAGGGGGCGGGGAGACCCAGTACTTC. Amino acid sequence: CSARDPWTGGGETQYF.

This clonotype was seen more than once but under ten times. This chain links TRBV3-1 with TRBJ1-1, with 8 bases lining up with TRBD1. In germline, CDR1 is LGHDT, CDR2 YNNKEL (reference sequence). The V and J ends lost 1 base and 1 base, in that order; junction bases with no gene match: 8. This CDR3 is built from 17 residues. In DNA form, the CDR3 reads TGTGCCAGCAGCCAAGTATGGTCCGGGACAGGGAACACTGAAGCTTTCTTT. Encoded protein: CASSQVWSGTGNTEAFF.

The chain carries TRBV9 and TRBJ2-3, with TRBD1 matching 9 bases. Germline V gene lookup returns CDR1 SGDLS and CDR2 YYNGEE. Germline trimming cut 3 bases from V and 2 bases from J; bases unmatched to any gene: 13. The CDR3 sequence is 18 residues long. CDR3 region: CASSEGSRTGDITDTQYF. DNA for the CDR3: TGTGCCAGCAGCGAAGGTTCAAGGACAGGGGATATCACAGATACGCAGTATTTT.

This chain joins TRBV28 and TRBJ2-1, with 10 bases that match TRBD2. The V and J ends lost 2 bases and 2 bases, in that order; junction bases with no gene match: 6. The CDR3 contains 17 residues. Germline V gives CDR1 MDHEN, CDR2 SYDVKM. The CDR3 DNA reads TGTGCCAGCAGTTTAAGACTAGCGGGTGATACCTACAATGAGCAGTTCTTC. The encoded protein is CASSLRLAGDTYNEQFF.

The V and J genes are TRBV12-3 or TRBV12-4 and TRBJ2-5; a weak D match, TRBD2 (6 bases). The J call is in doubt because the DNA end fits TRBJ2-7 better. The CDR3 runs 15 residues. The DNA for the CDR3 is TGTGCCAGCAGTCCATACGGGGCAGGGAGGAACGAGCAGTACTTC. It specifies CASSPYGAGRNEQYF.

This clonotype has only one observation. The V and J genes are TRBV5-1 and TRBJ1-4; maybe TRBD1 (6 bases). Germline-derived CDR1 and CDR2 are SGHRS and YFSETQ. V lost 0 bases, J lost 4 bases, and 13 bases lay in between. The CDR3 extends over 16 amino acids. The chain's CDR3 is CASSLERGQGNEKLFF. As DNA, the CDR3 is TGCGCCAGCAGCTTGGAGCGGGGGCAGGGTAATGAAAAACTGTTTTTT.